This TCR beta chain was captured by sequencing in a study of blood T cell repertoires in COVID-19. About the study: The United States, Italy and Spain were the sources of the acute and convalescent COVID-19 samples. T cells, B-cell-depleted T cells, or PBMCs supplied cDNA or gDNA.

In the original workflow: Nucleated cell counts were estimated from reference gene primer amplification. Assay used: immunoSEQ multiplex PCR; TCRdb lists only in-frame clones, some missing. Clonal size and the V and J genes are those of that table, whereas D and trimming came from the DNA. The sample lists about 42,000 clones; around three quarters were seen once. The table lists this clone with a few counts. Germline CDR1 and CDR2: SGDLS and YYNGEE. Trimming removed 0 bases at V and 4 bases at J, with 10 bases between. This CDR3 is 14 amino acids long. Sample: peripheral blood. The receptor comes from a woman at least 80 years old with acute or convalescent COVID-19. The rearrangement uses TRBV9 and TRBJ1-2; no clear D gene. The CDR3 is CASSVDPEGYGYTF. DNA of the CDR3: TGTGCCAGCAGCGTAGATCCCGAGGGCTATGGCTACACCTTC.